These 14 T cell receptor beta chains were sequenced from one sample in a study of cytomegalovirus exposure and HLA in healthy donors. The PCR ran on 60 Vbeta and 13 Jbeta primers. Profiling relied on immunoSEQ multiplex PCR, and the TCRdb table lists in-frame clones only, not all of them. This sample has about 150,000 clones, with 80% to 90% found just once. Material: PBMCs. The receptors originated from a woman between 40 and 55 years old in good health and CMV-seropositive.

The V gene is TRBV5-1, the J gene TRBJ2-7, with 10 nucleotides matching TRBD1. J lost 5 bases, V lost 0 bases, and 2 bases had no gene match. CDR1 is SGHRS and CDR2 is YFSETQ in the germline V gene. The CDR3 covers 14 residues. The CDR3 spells CASSLGQGADEQYF. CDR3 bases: TGCGCCAGCAGCTTGGGACAGGGGGCGGACGAGCAGTACTTC.

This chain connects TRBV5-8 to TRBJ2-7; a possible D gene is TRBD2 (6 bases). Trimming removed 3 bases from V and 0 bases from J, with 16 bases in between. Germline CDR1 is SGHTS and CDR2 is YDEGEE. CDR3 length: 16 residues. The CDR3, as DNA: TGTGCCAGCAGCTCGGACCTTCTAGCGACCTCCTACGAGCAGTACTTC. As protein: CASSSDLLATSYEQYF. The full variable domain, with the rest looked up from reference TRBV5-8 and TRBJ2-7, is EAGVTQSPTHLIKTRGQQATLRCSPISGHTSVYWYQQALGLGLQFLLWYDEGEERNRGNFPPRFSGRQFPNYSSELNVNALELEDSALYLCASSSDLLATSYEQYFGPGTRLTVT.

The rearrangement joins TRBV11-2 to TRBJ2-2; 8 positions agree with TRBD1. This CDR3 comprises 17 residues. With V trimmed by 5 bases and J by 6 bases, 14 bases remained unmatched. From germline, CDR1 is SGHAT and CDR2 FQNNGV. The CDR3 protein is CASSQKSGQVWAGELFF. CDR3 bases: TGTGCCAGCAGCCAAAAATCGGGACAGGTCTGGGCCGGGGAGCTGTTTTTT.

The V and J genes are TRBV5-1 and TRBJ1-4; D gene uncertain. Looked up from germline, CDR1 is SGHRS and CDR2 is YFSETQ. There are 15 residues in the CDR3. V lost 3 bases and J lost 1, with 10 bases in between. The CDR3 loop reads CASSSRGITNEKLFF. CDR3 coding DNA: TGCGCCAGCAGCTCGAGAGGTATAACTAATGAAAAACTGTTTTTT. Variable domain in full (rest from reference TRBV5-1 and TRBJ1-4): KAGVTQTPRYLIKTRGQQVTLSCSPISGHRSVSWYQQTPGQGLQFLFEYFSETQRNKGNFPGRFSGRQFSNSRSEMNVSTLELGDSALYLCASSSRGITNEKLFFGSGTQLSVL.

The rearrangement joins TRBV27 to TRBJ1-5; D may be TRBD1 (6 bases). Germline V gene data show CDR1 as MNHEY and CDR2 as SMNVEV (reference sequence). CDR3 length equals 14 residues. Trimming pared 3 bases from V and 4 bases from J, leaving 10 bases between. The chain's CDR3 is CASSFTQGNQPQHF. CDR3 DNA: TGTGCCAGCAGTTTCACTCAGGGGAATCAGCCCCAGCATTTT.

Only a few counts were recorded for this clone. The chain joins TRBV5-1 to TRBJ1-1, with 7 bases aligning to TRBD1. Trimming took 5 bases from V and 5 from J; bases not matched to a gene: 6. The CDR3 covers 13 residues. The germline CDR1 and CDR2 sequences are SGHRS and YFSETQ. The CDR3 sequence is CASSSYRGTEAFF. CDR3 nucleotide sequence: TGCGCCAGCAGTTCATACAGGGGAACTGAAGCTTTCTTT.

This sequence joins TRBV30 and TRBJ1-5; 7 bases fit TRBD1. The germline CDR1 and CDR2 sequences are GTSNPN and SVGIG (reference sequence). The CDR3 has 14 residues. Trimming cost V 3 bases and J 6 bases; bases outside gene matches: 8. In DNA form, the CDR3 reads TGTGCCTGGAGCGTAGACAGGGTGAGTCAGCCCCAGCATTTT. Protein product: CAWSVDRVSQPQHF.

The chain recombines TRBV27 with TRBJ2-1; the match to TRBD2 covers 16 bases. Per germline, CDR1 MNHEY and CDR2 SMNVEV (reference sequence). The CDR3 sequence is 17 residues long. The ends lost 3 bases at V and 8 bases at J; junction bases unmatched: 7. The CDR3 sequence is CASSLAGLAGGQDEQFF. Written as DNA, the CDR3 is TGTGCCAGCAGTTTGGCGGGACTAGCGGGAGGGCAAGATGAGCAGTTCTTC.

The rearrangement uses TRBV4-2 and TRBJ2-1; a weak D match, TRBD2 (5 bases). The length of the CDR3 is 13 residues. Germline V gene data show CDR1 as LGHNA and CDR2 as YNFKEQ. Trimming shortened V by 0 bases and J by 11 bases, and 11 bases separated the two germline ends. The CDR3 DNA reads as TGTGCCAGCAGCCAAGATAATGGGGAGAAGCAGTTCTTC. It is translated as CASSQDNGEKQFF.

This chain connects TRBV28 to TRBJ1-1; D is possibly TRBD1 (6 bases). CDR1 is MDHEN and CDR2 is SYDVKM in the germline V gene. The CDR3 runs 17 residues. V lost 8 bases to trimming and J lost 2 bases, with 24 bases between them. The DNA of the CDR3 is TGTGCCAGCGTATTATCAAATGGGTGGGGGCTTAACACTGAAGCTTTCTTT. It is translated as CASVLSNGWGLNTEAFF.

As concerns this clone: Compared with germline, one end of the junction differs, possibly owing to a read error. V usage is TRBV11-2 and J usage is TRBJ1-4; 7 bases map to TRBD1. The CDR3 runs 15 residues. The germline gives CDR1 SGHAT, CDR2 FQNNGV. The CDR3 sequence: CASSLDRATNEKLFF. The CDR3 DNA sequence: TGTGCCAGCAGCCTAGACAGGGCAACTAATGAAAAACTGTTTTTT.

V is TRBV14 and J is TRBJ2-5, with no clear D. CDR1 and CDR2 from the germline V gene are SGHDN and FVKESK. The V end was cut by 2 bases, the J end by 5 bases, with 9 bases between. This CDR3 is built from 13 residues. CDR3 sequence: CASSQFFRETQYF. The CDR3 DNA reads TGTGCCAGCAGCCAATTCTTCAGGGAGACCCAGTACTTC.

The DNA for the CDR3 is TGTGCCAGCAACGAACAGGGTACCCCCTACGAGCAGTACTTC. As protein: CASNEQGTPYEQYF. This chain uses TRBV6-6 with TRBJ2-7; possibly TRBD1 for D (6 bases). The germline V gene encodes CDR1 MNHNY and CDR2 SVGAGI (reference sequence). V lost 7 bases, J lost 2 bases, and 15 bases lay in between. This CDR3 is 14 amino acids long.

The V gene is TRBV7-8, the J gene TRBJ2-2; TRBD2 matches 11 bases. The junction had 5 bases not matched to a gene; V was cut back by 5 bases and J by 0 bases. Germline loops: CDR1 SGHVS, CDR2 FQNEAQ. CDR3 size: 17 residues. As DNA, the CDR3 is TGTGCCAGCAGCGGTACTAGCGGGGGCCCGAACACCGGGGAGCTGTTTTTT. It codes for CASSGTSGGPNTGELFF.